Listed here are 10 T cell receptor beta chains from one sample, sequenced in a study of blood T cell repertoires in COVID-19. Sequencing used immunoSEQ multiplex PCR; TCRdb keeps in-frame clones, though not all of them. The table includes 100,000 to 150,000 clones, around 87% detected once. Sequencing was carried out using peripheral blood. These receptors were obtained from a woman in her 70s with acute or convalescent COVID-19.

This clone was counted a single time. The chain combines TRBV5-6 with TRBJ2-5, with 7 bases identical to TRBD1. Per the germline V gene, CDR1 is SGHDT and CDR2 is YYEEEE. J lost 2 bases, V lost 3 bases, and 7 bases had no gene match. The CDR3 consists of 15 residues. DNA of the CDR3: TGTGCCAGCAGCTCCAGGGGGAGAAAACAAGAGACCCAGTACTTC. Encoded protein: CASSSRGRKQETQYF.

The V gene is TRBV5-1, the J gene TRBJ1-6; 8 positions match TRBD1. Germline V gene lookup returns CDR1 SGHRS and CDR2 YFSETQ. V was clipped by 4 bases and J by 8 bases; unmatched bases: 8. This CDR3 region has 15 residues. Here the CDR3 reads CASSQGTGADSPLHF. CDR3 coding DNA: TGCGCCAGCAGCCAGGGGACAGGCGCCGATTCACCCCTCCACTTT.

The V and J genes are TRBV19 and TRBJ1-2, with 7 bases matching TRBD1. There are 12 residues in the CDR3. The trim removed 7 bases at V and 3 bases at J, leaving 2 bases unmatched. Per the germline V gene, CDR1 is LNHDA and CDR2 is SQIVND (reference sequence). CDR3 DNA sequence: TGTGCCAGTACGGACAGGTACTATGGCTACACCTTC. This codes for CASTDRYYGYTF. The full variable domain, rest sourced from reference TRBV19 and TRBJ1-2, is DGGITQSPKYLFRKEGQNVTLSCEQNLNHDAMYWYRQDPGQGLRLIYYSQIVNDFQKGDIAEGYSVSREKKESFPLTVTSAQKNPTAFYLCASTDRYYGYTFGSGTRLTVV.

For the CDR3, the DNA is TGTGCCAGCAGTGTCGAGGTAGCGGGGGTGTCAGAGACCCAGTACTTC. Translated: CASSVEVAGVSETQYF. This rearrangement joins TRBV2 to TRBJ2-5; 9 bases are a match to TRBD2. After removal of 4 bases from V and 4 bases from J, the junction contained 10 bases not matched to a gene. Germline V gives CDR1 SNHLY, CDR2 FYNNEI. This CDR3 is 16 amino acids long.

The J gene is TRBJ2-1, the V gene TRBV27; 11 bases match TRBD2. With V trimmed by 6 bases and J by 0 bases, 4 bases remained unmatched. CDR3 size: 16 residues. Germline-derived CDR1 and CDR2 are MNHEY and SMNVEV (reference sequence). Here the CDR3 DNA reads TGTGCCAGCAGGATTAGCGGGGGGGACTCCTACAATGAGCAGTTCTTC. Translated, it gives CASRISGGDSYNEQFF.

The rearrangement uses TRBV9 and TRBJ2-2; TRBD1 agrees at 7 bases. CDR1 is SGDLS, CDR2 YYNGEE, per germline. Trimming removed 1 base from V and 3 bases from J; junction bases left unmatched: 3. The CDR3 is 15 residues long. Written as DNA, the CDR3 is TGTGCCAGCAGCGTAACAGGGGTGGACACCGGGGAGCTGTTTTTT. This translates into CASSVTGVDTGELFF.

The chain couples TRBV18 to TRBJ1-1; D possibly corresponds to TRBD1 (6 bases). V lost 3 bases to trimming and J lost 4 bases, with 21 bases between them. Germline values: CDR1 KGHSH, CDR2 LQKENI. The CDR3 is made up of 17 amino acids. In nucleotides, the CDR3 is TGTGCCAGCTCACCGAGGTCAGGGGCCGGGGGGAGCACTGAAGCTTTCTTT. Translating gives CASSPRSGAGGSTEAFF.

CDR3 protein: CASSAEMNTEAFF. CDR3 bases: TGTGCCAGCAGCGCCGAGATGAACACTGAAGCTTTCTTT. The chain couples TRBV6-5 to TRBJ1-1; no definite D call. In germline, CDR1 is MNHEY, CDR2 SVGAGI. The CDR3 consists of 13 residues. V was cut by 6 bases and J by 0 bases, with 8 bases left in between.

This clone has just a few counts. The CDR3 ends on some other residue instead of the conserved phenylalanine or tryptophan, so this is likely a read error. The DNA is left out, because the CDR3 cannot be placed on it with certainty; the CDR3 is given as TCRdb lists it. CDR3 sequence: CASGAGQAL. This chain joins TRBV12-5 and TRBJ1-4; the DNA was not used to check the table's D call, TRBD1. CDR1 and CDR2 from the germline V gene are LGHNT and FRNRAP. The CDR3 contains 9 residues when both ends are counted.

A few counts support this clone. V usage is TRBV11-2 and J usage is TRBJ1-1; D perhaps matches TRBD1 (5 bases). Germline values: CDR1 SGHAT, CDR2 FQNNGV. This CDR3 is built from 14 residues. Deletions cut 4 bases from V and 1 base from J, with 10 bases between. The CDR3 spells CASSSNRWNTEAFF. The CDR3 nucleotides are TGTGCCAGCAGCTCAAACAGGTGGAACACTGAAGCTTTCTTT.